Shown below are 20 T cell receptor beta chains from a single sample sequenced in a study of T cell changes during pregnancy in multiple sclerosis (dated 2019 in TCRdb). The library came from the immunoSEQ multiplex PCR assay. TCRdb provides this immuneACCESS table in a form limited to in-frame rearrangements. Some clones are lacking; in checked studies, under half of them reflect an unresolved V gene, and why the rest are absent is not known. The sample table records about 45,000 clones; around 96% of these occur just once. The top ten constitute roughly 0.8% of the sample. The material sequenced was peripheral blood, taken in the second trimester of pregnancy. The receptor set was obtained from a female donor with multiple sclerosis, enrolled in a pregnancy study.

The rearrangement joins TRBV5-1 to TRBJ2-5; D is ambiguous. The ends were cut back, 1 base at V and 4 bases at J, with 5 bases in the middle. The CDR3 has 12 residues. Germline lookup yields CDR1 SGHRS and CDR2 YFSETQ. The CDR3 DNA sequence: TGCGCCAGCAGCTTGTCAGGAGAGACCCAGTACTTC. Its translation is CASSLSGETQYF.

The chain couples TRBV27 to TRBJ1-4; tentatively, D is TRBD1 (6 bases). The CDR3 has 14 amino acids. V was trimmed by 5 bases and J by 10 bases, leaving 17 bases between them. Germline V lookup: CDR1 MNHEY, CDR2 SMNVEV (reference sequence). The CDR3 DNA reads TGTGCCAGCAGTGACCACAGGGAGCCCCGAAAACTGTTTTTT. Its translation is CASSDHREPRKLFF.

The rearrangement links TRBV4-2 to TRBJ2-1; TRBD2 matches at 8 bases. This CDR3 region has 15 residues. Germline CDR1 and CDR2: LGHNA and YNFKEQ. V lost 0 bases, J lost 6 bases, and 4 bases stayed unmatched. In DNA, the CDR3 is TGTGCCAGCAGCCAAGAAATAGCGGGGTCCAATGAGCAGTTCTTC. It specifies CASSQEIAGSNEQFF.

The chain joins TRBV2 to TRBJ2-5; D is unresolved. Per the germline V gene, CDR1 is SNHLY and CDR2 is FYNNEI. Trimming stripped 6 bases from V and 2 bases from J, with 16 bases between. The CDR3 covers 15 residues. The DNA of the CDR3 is TGTGCCAGCAGGACCCTCGGTTCGCGGCAAGAGACCCAGTACTTC. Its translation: CASRTLGSRQETQYF.

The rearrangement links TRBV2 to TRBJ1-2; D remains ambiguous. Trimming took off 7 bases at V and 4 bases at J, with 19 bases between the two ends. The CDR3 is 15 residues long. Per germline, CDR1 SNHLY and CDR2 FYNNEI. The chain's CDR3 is CASNPVEGKTYGYTF. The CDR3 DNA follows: TGTGCCAGCAACCCAGTGGAGGGTAAGACCTATGGCTACACCTTC.

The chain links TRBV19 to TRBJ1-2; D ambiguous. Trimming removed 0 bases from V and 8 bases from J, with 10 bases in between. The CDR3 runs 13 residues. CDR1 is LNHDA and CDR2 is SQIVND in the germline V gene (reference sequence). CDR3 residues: CASSIDRQRGYTF. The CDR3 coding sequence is TGTGCCAGTAGTATAGATCGGCAGCGAGGCTACACCTTC.

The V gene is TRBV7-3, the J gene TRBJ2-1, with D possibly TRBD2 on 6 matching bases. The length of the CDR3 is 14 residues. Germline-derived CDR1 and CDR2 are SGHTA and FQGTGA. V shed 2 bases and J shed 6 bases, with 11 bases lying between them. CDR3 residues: CASSLASAVNEQFF. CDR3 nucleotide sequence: TGTGCCAGCAGCTTAGCTAGCGCCGTCAATGAGCAGTTCTTC.

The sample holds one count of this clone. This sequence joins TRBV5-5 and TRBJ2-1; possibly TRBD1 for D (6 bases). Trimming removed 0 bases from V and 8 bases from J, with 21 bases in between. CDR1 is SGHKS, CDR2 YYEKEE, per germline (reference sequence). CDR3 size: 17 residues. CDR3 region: CASSLVLQTGRGDEQFF. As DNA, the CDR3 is TGTGCCAGCAGCTTGGTGCTTCAGACAGGACGTGGTGATGAGCAGTTCTTC.

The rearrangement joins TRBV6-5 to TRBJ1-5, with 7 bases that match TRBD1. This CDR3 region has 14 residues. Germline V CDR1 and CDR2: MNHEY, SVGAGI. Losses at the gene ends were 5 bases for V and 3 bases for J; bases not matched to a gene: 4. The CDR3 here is CASSPDRANQPQHF. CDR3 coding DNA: TGTGCCAGCAGTCCTGACAGGGCCAATCAGCCCCAGCATTTT.

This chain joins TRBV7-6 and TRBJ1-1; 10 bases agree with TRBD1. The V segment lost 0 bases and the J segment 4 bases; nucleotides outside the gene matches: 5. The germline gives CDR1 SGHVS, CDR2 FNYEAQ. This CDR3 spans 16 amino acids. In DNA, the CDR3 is TGTGCCAGCAGCTTAGCGACAGGGGGCGGCGGCACTGAAGCTTTCTTT. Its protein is CASSLATGGGGTEAFF.

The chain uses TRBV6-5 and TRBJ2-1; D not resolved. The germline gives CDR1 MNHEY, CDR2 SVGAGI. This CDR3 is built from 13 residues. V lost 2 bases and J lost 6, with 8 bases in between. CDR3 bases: TGTGCCAGCAGTTACGGGCAATTCAATGAGCAGTTCTTC. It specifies CASSYGQFNEQFF.

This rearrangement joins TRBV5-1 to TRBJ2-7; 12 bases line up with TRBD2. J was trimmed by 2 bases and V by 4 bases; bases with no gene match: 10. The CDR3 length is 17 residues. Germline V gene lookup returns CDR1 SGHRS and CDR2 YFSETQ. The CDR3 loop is CASSLLAGGPPAYEQYF. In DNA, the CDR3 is TGCGCCAGCAGCCTGCTAGCGGGAGGGCCCCCCGCCTACGAGCAGTACTTC.

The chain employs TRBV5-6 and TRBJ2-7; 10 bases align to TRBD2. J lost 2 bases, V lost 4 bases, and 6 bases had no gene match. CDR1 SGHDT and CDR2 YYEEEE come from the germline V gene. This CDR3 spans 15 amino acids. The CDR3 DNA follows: TGTGCCAGCAGCATAAGAAGCGGGAGGGCCTACGAGCAGTACTTC. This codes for CASSIRSGRAYEQYF.

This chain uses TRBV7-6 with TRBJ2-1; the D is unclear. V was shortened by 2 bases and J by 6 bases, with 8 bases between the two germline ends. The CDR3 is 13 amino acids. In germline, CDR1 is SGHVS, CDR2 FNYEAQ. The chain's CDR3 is CASSLQVPNEQFF. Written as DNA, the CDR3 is TGTGCCAGCAGCTTACAGGTTCCCAATGAGCAGTTCTTC.

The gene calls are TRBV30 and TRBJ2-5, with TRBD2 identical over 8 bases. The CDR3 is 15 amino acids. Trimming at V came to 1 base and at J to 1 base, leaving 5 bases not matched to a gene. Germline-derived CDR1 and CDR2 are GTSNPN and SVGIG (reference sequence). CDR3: CAWSGLAGLQETQYF. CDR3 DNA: TGTGCCTGGAGTGGGCTAGCGGGCCTCCAAGAGACCCAGTACTTC.

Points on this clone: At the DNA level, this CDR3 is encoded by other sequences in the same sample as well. The CDR3 is CASPRDRGRRETQYF. The CDR3 bases are TGTGCCAGCCCTCGGGACAGGGGGCGCCGGGAGACCCAGTACTTC. The chain is built from TRBV2 and TRBJ2-5; 12 bases align to TRBD1. J lost 5 bases, V lost 8 bases, and 9 bases had no gene match. This CDR3 comprises 15 residues. Germline CDR1 reads SNHLY; CDR2 reads FYNNEI. Variable domain in full (rest from reference TRBV2 and TRBJ2-5): EPEVTQTPSHQVTQMGQEVILRCVPISNHLYFYWYRQILGQKVEFLVSFYNNEISEKSEIFDDQFSVERPDGSNFTLKIRSTKLEDSAMYFCASPRDRGRRETQYFGPGTRLLVL.

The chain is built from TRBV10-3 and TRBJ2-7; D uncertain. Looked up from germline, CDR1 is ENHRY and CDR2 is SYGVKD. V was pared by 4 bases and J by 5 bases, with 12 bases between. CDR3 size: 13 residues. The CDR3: CAISGAVGDEQYF. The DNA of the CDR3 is TGTGCCATCAGTGGGGCCGTCGGTGACGAGCAGTACTTC.

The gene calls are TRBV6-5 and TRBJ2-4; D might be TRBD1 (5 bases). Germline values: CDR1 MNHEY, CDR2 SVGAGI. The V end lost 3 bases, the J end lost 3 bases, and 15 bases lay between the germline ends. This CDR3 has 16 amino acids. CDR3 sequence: CASSYGAGIDKNIQYF. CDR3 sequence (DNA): TGTGCCAGCAGTTATGGGGCAGGGATTGACAAAAACATTCAGTACTTC.

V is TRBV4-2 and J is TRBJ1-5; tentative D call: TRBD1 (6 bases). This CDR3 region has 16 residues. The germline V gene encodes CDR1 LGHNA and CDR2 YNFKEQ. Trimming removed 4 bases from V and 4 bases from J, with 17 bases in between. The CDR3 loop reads CASSPRGGTWNQPQHF. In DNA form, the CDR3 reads TGTGCCAGCAGCCCCAGGGGAGGGACTTGGAATCAGCCCCAGCATTTT.

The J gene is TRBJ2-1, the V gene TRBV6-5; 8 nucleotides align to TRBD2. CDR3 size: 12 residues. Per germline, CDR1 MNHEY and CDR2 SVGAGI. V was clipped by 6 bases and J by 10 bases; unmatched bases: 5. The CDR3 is CASRRTSQEQFF. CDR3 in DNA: TGTGCCAGCAGACGGACTAGCCAAGAGCAGTTCTTC.